The 18 T cell receptor beta chains in this list originate from one sample, sequenced in a study of cytomegalovirus exposure and HLA in healthy donors. Vbeta (60) and Jbeta (13) primers were used in the PCR. Assay used: immunoSEQ multiplex PCR; TCRdb lists only in-frame clones, some missing. The table has 100,000 to 150,000 clones, 65% to 90% seen once. The sequenced material came from PBMCs. The receptor set was obtained from a man aged 25 to 40 in good health and CMV-seronegative.

This chain connects TRBV28 to TRBJ2-2, with a weak D call TRBD1 (5 bases). The germline V gene has CDR1 MDHEN and CDR2 SYDVKM. Trimming pared 1 base from V and 4 bases from J, leaving 19 bases between. The CDR3 has 18 residues. The CDR3 here is CASSLSRGVPRGTGELFF. The DNA for the CDR3 is TGTGCCAGCAGTTTATCCCGTGGGGTCCCAAGGGGCACCGGGGAGCTGTTTTTT.

The rearrangement uses TRBV18 and TRBJ1-3, with 7 bases aligning to TRBD1. The CDR3 runs 16 residues. The V gene's germline CDR1 is KGHSH and CDR2 LQKENI. The V gene end was trimmed by 4 bases and the J gene end by 0 bases; junction bases not matched to a gene: 6. CDR3 residues: CASSQSRDSSGNTIYF. The CDR3 coding sequence is TGTGCCAGCTCACAAAGCCGGGACAGCTCTGGAAACACCATATATTTT.

The chain has TRBV28 and TRBJ2-3; D is perhaps TRBD2 (7 bases). Germline V gene data show CDR1 as MDHEN and CDR2 as SYDVKM. The CDR3 has 16 amino acids. V was shortened by 1 base and J by 5 bases, with 16 bases between the two germline ends. DNA for the CDR3: TGTGCCAGCAGTTTATATGTGGGGGGGCCAGTAGATACGCAGTATTTT. This sequence encodes CASSLYVGGPVDTQYF.

This clone was observed a few times. The chain carries TRBV25-1 and TRBJ2-3; TRBD2 is a possible D gene (5 bases). The CDR3 runs 16 residues. The germline V gene has CDR1 MGHDK and CDR2 SYGVNS. The ends were cut back, 4 bases at V and 11 bases at J, with 25 bases in the middle. The CDR3 DNA reads TGTGCCAGCAGTGGGTCGGAAGCTCTTGAGCAACGGGGGCAGTATTTT. Amino acids: CASSGSEALEQRGQYF.

A word on this clone: Other DNA sequences within the sample encode an identical CDR3. This rearrangement joins TRBV19 to TRBJ1-1; a possible D gene is TRBD1 (6 bases). Germline assignment: CDR1 LNHDA and CDR2 SQIVND (reference sequence). The CDR3 loop spans 13 amino acids. V lost 6 bases and J lost 1, with 9 bases in between. As DNA, the CDR3 is TGTGCCAGTAGCTTGGACAGGAACACTGAAGCTTTCTTT. It translates to CASSLDRNTEAFF.

This clone appeared a few times. The chain employs TRBV29-1 and TRBJ1-1; a possible D gene is TRBD1 (5 bases). V was cut by 4 bases and J by 3 bases, with 9 bases left in between. This CDR3 comprises 12 residues. CDR1 SQVTM and CDR2 ANQGSEA come from the germline V gene. CDR3 in amino acids: CSVVVGDTEAFF. DNA for the CDR3: TGCAGCGTTGTGGTAGGGGACACTGAAGCTTTCTTT.

This chain uses TRBV4-1 with TRBJ1-1; D gene unclear. CDR1 is MGHRA, CDR2 YSYEKL, per germline. Between the trimmed V and J ends, which lost 0 bases and 10 bases, there was a span of 12 bases. The CDR3 extends over 13 amino acids. The CDR3 is CASSQDNMRAAFF. CDR3 sequence (DNA): TGCGCCAGCAGCCAAGATAATATGCGAGCAGCTTTCTTT.

Here the CDR3 DNA reads TGTGCCTGGACCCCCGGACAGGGAAACACCATATATTTT. Its translation is CAWTPGQGNTIYF. The chain has TRBV30 and TRBJ1-3, with D possibly being TRBD1 (6 bases). The CDR3 sequence is 13 residues long. Germline V gene data show CDR1 as GTSNPN and CDR2 as SVGIG (reference sequence). Trimming took 4 bases from V and 4 from J, leaving 11 bases between them.

This clone was seen only once. The chain carries TRBV2 and TRBJ1-2; 10 bases are a match to TRBD1. Germline CDR1 reads SNHLY; CDR2 reads FYNNEI. The CDR3 sequence is 16 residues long. The V and J ends lost 3 bases and 7 bases, in that order; junction bases with no gene match: 11. CDR3 coding DNA: TGTGCCAGCAGTGAGCCTTGGGACAGGGGCCCTAGTGGCTACACCTTC. This translates into CASSEPWDRGPSGYTF.

The chain couples TRBV18 to TRBJ2-3; D gene uncertain. Trimming pared 3 bases from V and 4 bases from J, leaving 5 bases between. CDR1 is KGHSH, CDR2 LQKENI, per germline. CDR3 length equals 12 residues. CDR3 sequence: CASSPSADTQYF. For the CDR3, the DNA is TGTGCCAGCTCACCCTCCGCAGATACGCAGTATTTT.

The V gene is TRBV7-2, the J gene TRBJ2-2; no clear D gene. Per germline, CDR1 SGHTA and CDR2 FQGNSA. The V end was cut by 1 base, the J end by 0 bases, with 12 bases between. CDR3 size: 17 residues. For the CDR3, the DNA is TGTGCCAGCAGCTTAGAAGCGTACAAATCGAACACCGGGGAGCTGTTTTTT. Translating gives CASSLEAYKSNTGELFF.

The CDR3: CASWRYYSGNTIYF. The CDR3 coding sequence is TGTGCCAGTTGGAGGTACTACTCTGGAAACACCATATATTTT. The chain is built from TRBV6-5 and TRBJ1-3; D gene ambiguous. Germline loops: CDR1 MNHEY, CDR2 SVGAGI. The germline V and J ends were trimmed by 9 bases and 0 bases, with 12 bases remaining between them. The CDR3 consists of 14 residues.

This clone appeared a few times. The rearrangement joins TRBV28 to TRBJ1-4; 7 nucleotides agree with TRBD1. The ends lost 6 bases at V and 5 bases at J; junction bases unmatched: 3. Looked up from germline, CDR1 is MDHEN and CDR2 is SYDVKM. This CDR3 is 13 amino acids long. For the CDR3, the DNA is TGTGCCAGCAGGGACAGGAAAAATGAAAAACTGTTTTTT. It codes for CASRDRKNEKLFF.

J is TRBJ2-7 and V is TRBV9; D uncertain. Between the trimmed V and J ends, which lost 0 bases and 0 bases, there was a span of 10 bases. The CDR3 runs 15 residues. Germline loops: CDR1 SGDLS, CDR2 YYNGEE. CDR3 nucleotides: TGTGCCAGCAGCGTAGACCCTAGGTCCTCCTACGAGCAGTACTTC. Encoded protein: CASSVDPRSSYEQYF. Full variable domain (outside the CDR3, taken from reference TRBV9 and TRBJ2-7): DSGVTQTPKHLITATGQRVTLRCSPRSGDLSVYWYQQSLDQGLQFLIQYYNGEERAKGNILERFSAQQFPDLHSELNLSSLELGDSALYFCASSVDPRSSYEQYFGPGTRLTVT.

CDR3 coding DNA: TGCGCCAGCAGCCAAGTGACGCGGGGGGCCGGGGAGCTGTTTTTT. It yields the protein CASSQVTRGAGELFF. V is TRBV4-3 and J is TRBJ2-2, with TRBD2 matching 8 bases. The germline V gene has CDR1 LGHNA and CDR2 YSLEER. After removal of 1 base from V and 6 bases from J, the junction contained 4 bases not matched to a gene. The CDR3 is 15 amino acids.

The V call is TRBV27, the J call TRBJ2-7, with 7 bases matching TRBD2. There are 13 residues in the CDR3. V was clipped by 3 bases and J by 7 bases; unmatched bases: 6. The V gene's germline CDR1 is MNHEY and CDR2 SMNVEV (reference sequence). CDR3 in amino acids: CASSFGGGGEQYF. In nucleotides, the CDR3 is TGTGCCAGCAGTTTCGGCGGGGGAGGGGAGCAGTACTTC.

The chain combines TRBV5-8 with TRBJ2-7, with 7 nucleotides matching TRBD1. J was trimmed by 0 bases and V by 5 bases; bases with no gene match: 5. Germline CDR1 and CDR2: SGHTS and YDEGEE. The CDR3 totals 14 residues. This CDR3 is CASRSGQSSYEQYF. In DNA form, the CDR3 reads TGTGCCAGCAGATCGGGACAGTCCTCCTACGAGCAGTACTTC. Supplemented by reference TRBV5-8 and TRBJ2-7, the full variable domain reads EAGVTQSPTHLIKTRGQQATLRCSPISGHTSVYWYQQALGLGLQFLLWYDEGEERNRGNFPPRFSGRQFPNYSSELNVNALELEDSALYLCASRSGQSSYEQYFGPGTRLTVT.

This chain uses TRBV5-6 with TRBJ2-5; 7 bases are a match to TRBD2. Germline CDR1 and CDR2: SGHDT and YYEEEE. This CDR3 comprises 19 residues. Trimming took 4 bases from V and 4 from J; bases not matched to a gene: 22. CDR3 sequence reads: CASSDPSGGGSPGPETQYF. The CDR3 nucleotides read TGTGCCAGCAGCGACCCCTCTGGCGGGGGATCCCCCGGCCCAGAGACCCAGTACTTC. Variable domain in full (rest from reference TRBV5-6 and TRBJ2-5): DAGVTQSPTHLIKTRGQQVTLRCSPKSGHDTVSWYQQALGQGPQFIFQYYEEEERQRGNFPDRFSGHQFPNYSSELNVNALLLGDSALYLCASSDPSGGGSPGPETQYFGPGTRLLVL.